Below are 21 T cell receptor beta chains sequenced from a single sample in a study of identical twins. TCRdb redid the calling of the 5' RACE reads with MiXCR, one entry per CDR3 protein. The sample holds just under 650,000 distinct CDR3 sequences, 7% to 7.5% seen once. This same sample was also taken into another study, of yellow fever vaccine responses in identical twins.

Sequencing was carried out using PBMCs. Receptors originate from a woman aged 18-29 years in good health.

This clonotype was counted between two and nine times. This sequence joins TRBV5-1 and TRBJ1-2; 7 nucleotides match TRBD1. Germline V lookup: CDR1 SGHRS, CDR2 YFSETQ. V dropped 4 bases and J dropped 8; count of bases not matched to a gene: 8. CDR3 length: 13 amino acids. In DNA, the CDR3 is TGCGCCAGCAGCCCCGACAGGGAGCACGGCTACACCTTC. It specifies CASSPDREHGYTF.

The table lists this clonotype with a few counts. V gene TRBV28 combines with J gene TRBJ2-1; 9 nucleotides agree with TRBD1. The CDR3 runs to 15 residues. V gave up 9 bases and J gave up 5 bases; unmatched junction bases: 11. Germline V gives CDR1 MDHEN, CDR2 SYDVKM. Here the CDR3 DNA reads TGTGCCAGTATCAACTTGGGACAGGGCAACAATGAGCAGTTCTTC. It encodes CASINLGQGNNEQFF.

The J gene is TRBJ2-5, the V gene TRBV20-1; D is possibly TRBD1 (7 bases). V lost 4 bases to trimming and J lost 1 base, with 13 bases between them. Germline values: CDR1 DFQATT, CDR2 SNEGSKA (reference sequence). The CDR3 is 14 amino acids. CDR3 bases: TGCAGTGCTAAGGGCGGGGACAGCCAAGAGACCCAGTACTTC. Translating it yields CSAKGGDSQETQYF.

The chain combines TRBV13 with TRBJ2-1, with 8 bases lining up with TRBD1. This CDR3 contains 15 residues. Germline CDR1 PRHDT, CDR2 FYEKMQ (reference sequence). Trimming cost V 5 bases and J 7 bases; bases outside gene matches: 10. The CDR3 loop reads CASSEVGQGPNEQFF. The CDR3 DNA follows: TGTGCCAGCAGCGAAGTCGGACAGGGTCCTAATGAGCAGTTCTTC.

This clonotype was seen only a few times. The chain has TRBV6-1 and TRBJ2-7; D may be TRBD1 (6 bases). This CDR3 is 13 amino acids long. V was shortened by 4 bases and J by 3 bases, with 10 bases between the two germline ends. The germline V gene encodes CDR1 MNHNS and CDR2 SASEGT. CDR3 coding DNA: TGTGCCAGCAGTGTTACAGGGAACTACGAGCAGTACGTC. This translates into CASSVTGNYEQYV.

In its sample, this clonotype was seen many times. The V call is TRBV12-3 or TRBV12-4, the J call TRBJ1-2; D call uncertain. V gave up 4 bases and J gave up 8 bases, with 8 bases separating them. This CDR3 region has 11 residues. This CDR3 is CASSYWGGYTF. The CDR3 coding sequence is TGTGCCAGCAGTTATTGGGGAGGCTACACCTTC.

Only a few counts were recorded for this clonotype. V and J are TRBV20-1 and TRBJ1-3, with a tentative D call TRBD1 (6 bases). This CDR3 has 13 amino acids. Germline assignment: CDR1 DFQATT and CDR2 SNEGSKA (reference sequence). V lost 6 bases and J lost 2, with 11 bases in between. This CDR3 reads CSALQGTGNTIYF. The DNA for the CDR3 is TGCAGTGCCCTACAGGGAACTGGAAACACCATATATTTT.

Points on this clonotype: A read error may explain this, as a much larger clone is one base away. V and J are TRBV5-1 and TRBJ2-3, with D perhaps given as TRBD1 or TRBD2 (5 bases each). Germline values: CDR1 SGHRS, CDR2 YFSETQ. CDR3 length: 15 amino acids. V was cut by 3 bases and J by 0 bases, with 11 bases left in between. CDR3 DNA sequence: TGCGCCAGCAGCTCGGGGACGGCTAGCACAGATACGCAGTATTTT. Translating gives CASSSGTASTDTQYF.

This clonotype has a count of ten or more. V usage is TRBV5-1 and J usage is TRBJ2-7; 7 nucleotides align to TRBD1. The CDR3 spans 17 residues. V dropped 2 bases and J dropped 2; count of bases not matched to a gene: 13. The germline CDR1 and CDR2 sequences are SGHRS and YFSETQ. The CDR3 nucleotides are TGCGCCAGCAGCTTCAGAATCCTCGGGACAGAGCCCTACGAGCAGTACTTC. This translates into CASSFRILGTEPYEQYF.

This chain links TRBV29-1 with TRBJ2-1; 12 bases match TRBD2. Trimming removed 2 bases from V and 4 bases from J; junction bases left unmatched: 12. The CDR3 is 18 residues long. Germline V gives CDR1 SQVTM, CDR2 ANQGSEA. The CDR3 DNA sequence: TGCAGCGTTGAAATCCTAGCGGGGGGGTCCTTGGGGTACAATGAGCAGTTCTTC. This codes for CSVEILAGGSLGYNEQFF.

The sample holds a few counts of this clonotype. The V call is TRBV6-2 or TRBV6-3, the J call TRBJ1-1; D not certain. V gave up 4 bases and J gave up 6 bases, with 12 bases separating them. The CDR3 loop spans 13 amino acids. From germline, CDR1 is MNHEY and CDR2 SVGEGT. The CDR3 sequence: CASSLVVEAEAFF. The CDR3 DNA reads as TGTGCCAGCAGTTTAGTGGTGGAGGCTGAAGCTTTCTTT.

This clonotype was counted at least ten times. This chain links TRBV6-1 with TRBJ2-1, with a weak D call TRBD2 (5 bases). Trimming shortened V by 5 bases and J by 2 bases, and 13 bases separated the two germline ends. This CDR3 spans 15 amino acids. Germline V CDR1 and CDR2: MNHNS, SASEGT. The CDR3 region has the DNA TGTGCCAGCAGTATTGAGCGGTACGCCTACAATGAGCAGTTCTTC. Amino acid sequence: CASSIERYAYNEQFF.

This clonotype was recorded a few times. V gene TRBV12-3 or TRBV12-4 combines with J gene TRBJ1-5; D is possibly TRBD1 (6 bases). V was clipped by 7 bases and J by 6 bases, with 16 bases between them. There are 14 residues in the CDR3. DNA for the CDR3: TGTGCCAGCACCCTACGGGGGGCTCGTCAGCCCCAGCATTTT. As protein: CASTLRGARQPQHF.

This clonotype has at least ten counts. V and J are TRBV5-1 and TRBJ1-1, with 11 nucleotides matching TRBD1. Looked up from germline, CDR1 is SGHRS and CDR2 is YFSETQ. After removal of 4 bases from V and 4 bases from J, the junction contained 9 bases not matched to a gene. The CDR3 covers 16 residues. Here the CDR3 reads CASSLWDRGVGTEAFF. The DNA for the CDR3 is TGCGCCAGCAGCCTCTGGGACAGGGGGGTGGGCACTGAAGCTTTCTTT.

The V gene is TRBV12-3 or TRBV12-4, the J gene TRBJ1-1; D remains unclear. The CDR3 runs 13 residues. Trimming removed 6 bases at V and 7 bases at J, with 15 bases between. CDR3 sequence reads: CASSRALQGEAFF. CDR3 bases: TGTGCCAGCAGCCGGGCCCTTCAAGGTGAAGCTTTCTTT.

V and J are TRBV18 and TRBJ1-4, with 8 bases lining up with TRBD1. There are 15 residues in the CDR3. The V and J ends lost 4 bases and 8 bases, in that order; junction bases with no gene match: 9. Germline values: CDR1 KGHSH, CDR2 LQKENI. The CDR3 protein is CASSLRQGSSEKLFF. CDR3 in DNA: TGTGCCAGCTCACTAAGACAGGGGTCGTCAGAAAAACTGTTTTTT.

In DNA, the CDR3 is TGCAGTGCTAGAGGTGGGACACACACCGGGGAGCTGTTTTTT. It codes for CSARGGTHTGELFF. The rearrangement joins TRBV20-1 to TRBJ2-2; possibly TRBD1 for D (6 bases). In germline, CDR1 is DFQATT, CDR2 SNEGSKA (reference sequence). V dropped 1 base and J dropped 3 bases, with 9 bases sitting between them. The CDR3 contains 14 residues.

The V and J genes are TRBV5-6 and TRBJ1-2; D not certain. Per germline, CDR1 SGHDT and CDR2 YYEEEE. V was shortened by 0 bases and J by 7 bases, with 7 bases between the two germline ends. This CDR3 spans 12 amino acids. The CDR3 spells CASSLGGLGYTF. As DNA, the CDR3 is TGTGCCAGCAGCTTGGGGGGTCTTGGCTACACCTTC.

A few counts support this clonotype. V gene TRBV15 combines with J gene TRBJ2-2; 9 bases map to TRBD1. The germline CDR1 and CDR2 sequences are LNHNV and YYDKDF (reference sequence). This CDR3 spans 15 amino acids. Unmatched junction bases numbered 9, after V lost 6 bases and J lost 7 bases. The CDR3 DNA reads TGTGCCACCAGTCGTTTACAGGGGGCCCTCGGGGAGCTGTTTTTT. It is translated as CATSRLQGALGELFF. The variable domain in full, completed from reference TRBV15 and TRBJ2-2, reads DAMVIQNPRYQVTQFGKPVTLSCSQTLNHNVMYWYQQKSSQAPKLLFHYYDKDFNNEADTPDNFQSRRPNTSFCFLDIRSPGLGDTAMYLCATSRLQGALGELFFGEGSRLTVL.

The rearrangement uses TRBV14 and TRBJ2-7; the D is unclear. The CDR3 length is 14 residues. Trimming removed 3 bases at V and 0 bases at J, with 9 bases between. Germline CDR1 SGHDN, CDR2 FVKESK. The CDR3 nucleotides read TGTGCCAGCAGCCATGGACCTTACTCCTACGAGCAGTACTTC. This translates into CASSHGPYSYEQYF.

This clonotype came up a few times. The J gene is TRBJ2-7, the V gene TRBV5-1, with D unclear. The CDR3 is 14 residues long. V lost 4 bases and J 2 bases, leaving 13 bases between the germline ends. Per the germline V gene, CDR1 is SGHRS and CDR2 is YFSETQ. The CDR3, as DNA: TGCGCCAGCAGCCCCGGGCCAGGAGCCTACGAGCAGTACGTC. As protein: CASSPGPGAYEQYV.